This T cell receptor (beta chain) was sequenced in a study of T-cell reconstitution after alpha-beta-depleted transplantation in children. Preparation of the TCRbeta library used unique molecular identifiers. Each CDR3 protein is one row after TCRdb ran MiXCR on the PCR reads. The sample holds approximately 210,000 distinct CDR3 sequences, over 15% seen once. V shed 2 bases and J shed 4 bases, with 5 bases lying between them. This CDR3 has 12 amino acids. The chain uses TRBV12-3 or TRBV12-4 and TRBJ2-5; no firm D call. This specimen was PBMCs, mostly from graft donor cells, taken 360 days after TCRalphabeta/CD19-depleted stem cell transplant. This clonotype was sampled from a male patient between 2 and 10 years old who had a stem cell transplant for acute lymphoblastic leukemia, so the T cells may come from the graft donor. Here the CDR3 reads CASSLFGETQYF. As DNA, the CDR3 is TGTGCCAGCAGTTTATTTGGAGAGACCCAGTACTTC.